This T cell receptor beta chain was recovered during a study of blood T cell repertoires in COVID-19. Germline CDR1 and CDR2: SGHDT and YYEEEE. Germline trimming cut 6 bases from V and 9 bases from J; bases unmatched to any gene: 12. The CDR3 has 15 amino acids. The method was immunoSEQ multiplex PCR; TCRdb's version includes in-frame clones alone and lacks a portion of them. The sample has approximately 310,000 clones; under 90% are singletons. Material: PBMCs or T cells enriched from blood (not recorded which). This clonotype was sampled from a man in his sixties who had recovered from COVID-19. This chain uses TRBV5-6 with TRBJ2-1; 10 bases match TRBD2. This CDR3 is CASKKREGHWVEQFF. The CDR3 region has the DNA TGTGCCAGCAAGAAGCGGGAGGGCCACTGGGTTGAGCAGTTCTTC. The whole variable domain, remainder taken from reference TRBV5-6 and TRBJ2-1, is DAGVTQSPTHLIKTRGQQVTLRCSPKSGHDTVSWYQQALGQGPQFIFQYYEEEERQRGNFPDRFSGHQFPNYSSELNVNALLLGDSALYLCASKKREGHWVEQFFGPGTRLTVL.